This paragraph reports one T cell receptor beta chain. The antigen remains undetermined. These data belong to a study of OX40 agonist ivuxolimab in advanced cancers. Study-level background: Earlier anti-PD-1, anti-PD-L1 or anti-CTLA-4 therapy was permitted; about 44% had received some.

The CDR3 sequence is 15 residues long. Germline V gene lookup returns CDR1 SGHRS and CDR2 YFSETQ. V lost 4 bases to trimming and J lost 5 bases, with 15 bases between them. Notes on the study in general: CD8+ T cells averaged more expanded clones than CD4+.

Libraries were prepared by immunoSEQ multiplex PCR; TCRdb keeps only in-frame clonotypes and omits some of them. Here the sample spans approximately 68,000 clones, roughly 86% being singletons. This chain joins TRBV5-1 and TRBJ2-2, with D possibly matching TRBD1 (5 bases). The specimen was CD4+ or CD8+ T cells sorted from blood, collected in a trial of the OX40 agonist ivuxolimab. The TCR was taken from an adult with an advanced solid tumor such as melanoma, head and neck, liver or kidney cancer. CDR3 sequence reads: CASSPSTGLTGELFF. The CDR3 DNA sequence: TGCGCCAGCAGCCCCTCAACAGGTCTTACCGGGGAGCTGTTTTTT.